Shown below are 22 T cell receptor beta chains from a single sample sequenced in a study of blood T cell dynamics during melanoma immunotherapy (dated by TCRdb to 2020 to 2021). The time point label on this specimen signifies: week 3, after first cycle of checkpoint inhibitor. Receptors were amplified or captured by the immunoSEQ multiplex PCR assay. TCRdb took over this immuneACCESS table, retaining in-frame rearrangements with V and J assigned. Such tables are incomplete; in checked studies, under half of the missing clones stem from an unresolved V gene, and the remainder is unexplained. The sample includes roughly 30,000 clones, with approximately 80% observed a single time. Of the sample, around 10% is held by the ten largest clones. The sequencing used blood, collected from a patient treated with checkpoint blockade. All receptors derive from a human donor with melanoma.

The gene calls are TRBV2 and TRBJ1-3, with D maybe TRBD1 (6 bases). Looked up from germline, CDR1 is SNHLY and CDR2 is FYNNEI. Trimming stripped 6 bases from V and 0 bases from J, with 15 bases between. The CDR3 length is 16 residues. This CDR3 is CASSELTGSSGNTIYF. The CDR3 DNA reads TGTGCCAGCAGCGAACTAACAGGGTCCTCTGGAAACACCATATATTTT.

The chain employs TRBV14 and TRBJ1-2; D is perhaps TRBD1 (5 bases). Germline V gene sequence: CDR1 SGHDN, CDR2 FVKESK. The CDR3 contains 13 residues. The V end was cut by 1 base, the J end by 8 bases, with 11 bases between. In DNA, the CDR3 is TGTGCCAGCAGCCAAGTTAGGGGAGGCGGCTACACCTTC. Its translation is CASSQVRGGGYTF.

This chain joins TRBV6-4 and TRBJ2-3, with 11 bases aligning to TRBD1. V gave up 3 bases and J gave up 4 bases; unmatched junction bases: 3. Germline-derived CDR1 and CDR2 are MRHNA and SNTAGT. This CDR3 comprises 15 residues. The CDR3, as DNA: TGTGCCAGCAGTGAAGGGACAGGGGGTGCAGATACGCAGTATTTT. This gives the protein CASSEGTGGADTQYF.

The chain joins TRBV5-5 to TRBJ2-2; D possibly uses TRBD1 or TRBD2 (5 bases each). The germline V gene has CDR1 SGHKS and CDR2 YYEKEE (reference sequence). Between the trimmed V and J ends, which lost 0 bases and 5 bases, there was a span of 14 bases. CDR3 size: 16 residues. The CDR3 reads CASSLAGAAVTGELFF. The CDR3 DNA follows: TGTGCCAGCAGCTTGGCCGGGGCGGCTGTTACCGGGGAGCTGTTTTTT. Supplemented by reference TRBV5-5 and TRBJ2-2, the full variable domain reads DAGVTQSPTHLIKTRGQQVTLRCSPISGHKSVSWYQQVLGQGPQFIFQYYEKEERGRGNFPDRFSARQFPNYSSELNVNALLLGDSALYLCASSLAGAAVTGELFFGEGSRLTVL.

The chain is built from TRBV5-1 and TRBJ1-6, with a tentative D call TRBD1 (6 bases). Germline lookup yields CDR1 SGHRS and CDR2 YFSETQ. The CDR3 is 16 residues long. With 3 bases removed from V and 9 bases from J, the gap between germline ends came to 19 bases. This chain's CDR3 is CASSYVSGDLVSPLHF. The CDR3 DNA reads TGCGCCAGCAGCTACGTCTCAGGGGATCTCGTTTCACCCCTCCACTTT.

The J gene is TRBJ2-1, the V gene TRBV5-4; 7 bases match TRBD1. The CDR3 is 14 amino acids. The germline V gene encodes CDR1 SGHNT and CDR2 YYREEE (reference sequence). The junction had 10 bases not matched to a gene; V was cut back by 7 bases and J by 6 bases. The DNA for the CDR3 is TGTGCCAGCTTTATTTCAGGGACAGCCAATGAGCAGTTCTTC. Protein sequence: CASFISGTANEQFF.

The J gene is TRBJ1-1, the V gene TRBV5-1; possibly TRBD1 for D (5 bases). The V and J ends lost 1 base and 3 bases respectively, with 13 bases between them. The CDR3 loop spans 15 amino acids. Germline assignment: CDR1 SGHRS and CDR2 YFSETQ. CDR3 nucleotide sequence: TGCGCCAGCAGCTTGCAGGGAGTAGGGCACACTGAAGCTTTCTTT. Amino acids: CASSLQGVGHTEAFF.

The chain employs TRBV30 and TRBJ1-1; TRBD1 matches 9 bases. Losses at the gene ends were 3 bases for V and 4 bases for J; bases not matched to a gene: 3. The CDR3 is made up of 13 amino acids. From germline, CDR1 is GTSNPN and CDR2 SVGIG (reference sequence). The CDR3 bases are TGTGCCTGGAGACAGGGGGCTGGCACTGAAGCTTTCTTT. Its translation is CAWRQGAGTEAFF.

V is TRBV18 and J is TRBJ2-3; D unclear. V lost 3 bases and J 5 bases, leaving 3 bases between the germline ends. The CDR3 contains 11 residues. Looked up from germline, CDR1 is KGHSH and CDR2 is LQKENI. CDR3 loop: CASSPGDTQYF. The CDR3 DNA reads as TGTGCCAGCTCACCGGGAGATACGCAGTATTTT.

The rearrangement uses TRBV10-3 and TRBJ2-2, with a tentative D call TRBD1 (6 bases). Germline values: CDR1 ENHRY, CDR2 SYGVKD. The CDR3 totals 13 residues. V was cut by 4 bases and J by 6 bases, with 9 bases left in between. The CDR3 here is CAISVRTAGELFF. The DNA for the CDR3 is TGTGCCATCAGTGTTCGGACAGCCGGGGAGCTGTTTTTT.

The chain carries TRBV14 and TRBJ1-1; no firm D call. CDR1 is SGHDN, CDR2 FVKESK, per germline. The germline V and J ends were trimmed by 4 bases and 5 bases, with 11 bases remaining between them. The CDR3 extends over 13 amino acids. The DNA for the CDR3 is TGTGCCAGCAGCCCAAAGATAGGTACTGAAGCTTTCTTT. Translation gives CASSPKIGTEAFF.

The chain is built from TRBV28 and TRBJ1-1, with 7 bases lining up with TRBD1. The CDR3 has 13 amino acids. The ends lost 8 bases at V and 5 bases at J; junction bases unmatched: 8. The germline gives CDR1 MDHEN, CDR2 SYDVKM. DNA for the CDR3: TGTGCCAGCGGTTCAGGGGGGAATACTGAAGCTTTCTTT. Amino acid sequence: CASGSGGNTEAFF.

The V and J genes are TRBV12-5 and TRBJ2-5; no reliable D call. The ends were cut back, 2 bases at V and 5 bases at J, with 6 bases in the middle. The CDR3 spans 12 residues. The germline gives CDR1 LGHNT, CDR2 FRNRAP. The CDR3 region has the DNA TGTGCTAGTGGTTTGCGTTCGGAGACCCAGTACTTC. Protein sequence: CASGLRSETQYF.

In its sample, this clone was seen once. The chain joins TRBV2 to TRBJ2-1; 11 bases line up with TRBD1. The CDR3 loop spans 15 amino acids. Trimming cost V 5 bases and J 3 bases; bases outside gene matches: 3. Germline V gives CDR1 SNHLY, CDR2 FYNNEI. CDR3: CASSRGQGVYNEQFF. CDR3 in DNA: TGTGCCAGCAGTCGGGGACAGGGGGTCTACAATGAGCAGTTCTTC. Looking up the rest from reference TRBV2 and TRBJ2-1 gives the full variable domain: EPEVTQTPSHQVTQMGQEVILRCVPISNHLYFYWYRQILGQKVEFLVSFYNNEISEKSEIFDDQFSVERPDGSNFTLKIRSTKLEDSAMYFCASSRGQGVYNEQFFGPGTRLTVL.

This chain joins TRBV19 and TRBJ2-2; TRBD2 might be the D (6 bases). The V end was cut by 3 bases, the J end by 7 bases, with 12 bases between. Germline V gives CDR1 LNHDA, CDR2 SQIVND (reference sequence). This CDR3 is built from 14 residues. CDR3 loop: CASSIVGGGGELFF. CDR3 bases: TGTGCCAGTAGTATCGTGGGAGGCGGCGGGGAGCTGTTTTTT.

In DNA form, the CDR3 reads TGTGCCACCAGCAGAGATGCAAGGTCGATTGTACAGAAGGGTGGCTACACCTTC. Residues: CATSRDARSIVQKGGYTF. V usage is TRBV15 and J usage is TRBJ1-2; D gene unclear. Per the germline V gene, CDR1 is LNHNV and CDR2 is YYDKDF (reference sequence). This CDR3 contains 18 residues. The V and J ends lost 0 bases and 7 bases respectively, with 24 bases between them.

This chain joins TRBV7-6 and TRBJ2-7; 7 positions match TRBD2. V lost 1 base, J lost 2 bases, and 5 bases stayed unmatched. The CDR3 extends over 15 amino acids. Germline CDR1 reads SGHVS; CDR2 reads FNYEAQ. The CDR3 nucleotides are TGTGCCAGCAGCTTAGAGGTCGGGGGGACCTACGAGCAGTACTTC. Translating gives CASSLEVGGTYEQYF.

J is TRBJ1-4 and V is TRBV7-2; D ambiguous. CDR1 and CDR2 from the germline V gene are SGHTA and FQGNSA. Trimming left V 1 base short and J 4 bases short, with 7 bases between. CDR3 length: 14 residues. CDR3 in amino acids: CASSLDSLNEKLFF. CDR3 coding DNA: TGTGCCAGCAGCTTAGACAGTCTTAATGAAAAACTGTTTTTT.

The table lists this clone with a count of one. V and J are TRBV9 and TRBJ1-2; 7 nucleotides align to TRBD1. CDR1 and CDR2 from the germline V gene are SGDLS and YYNGEE. The CDR3 spans 16 residues. Losses at the gene ends were 3 bases for V and 8 bases for J; bases not matched to a gene: 16. The CDR3 DNA follows: TGTGCCAGCAGCGCTGGGGGACAGAGTATAACTATGGGCTACACCTTC. It yields the protein CASSAGGQSITMGYTF. Complete variable domain (other parts from reference TRBV9 and TRBJ1-2): DSGVTQTPKHLITATGQRVTLRCSPRSGDLSVYWYQQSLDQGLQFLIQYYNGEERAKGNILERFSAQQFPDLHSELNLSSLELGDSALYFCASSAGGQSITMGYTFGSGTRLTVV.

CDR3 in DNA: TGTGCCAGCTCCCCCAGGGGTGCAGTAGAGACCCAGTACTTC. Translating gives CASSPRGAVETQYF. The rearrangement uses TRBV6-5 and TRBJ2-5; D is perhaps TRBD1 (6 bases). V was trimmed by 8 bases and J by 4 bases, leaving 17 bases between them. The CDR3 totals 14 residues. Germline CDR1 and CDR2: MNHEY and SVGAGI.

The chain recombines TRBV6-1 with TRBJ2-2, with TRBD1 identical over 11 bases. The CDR3 covers 16 residues. J gave up 5 bases and V 1 base, and 3 bases lay outside the gene matches. Per the germline V gene, CDR1 is MNHNS and CDR2 is SASEGT. The CDR3 is CASSEGTGGITGELFF. The CDR3 DNA reads as TGTGCCAGCAGTGAAGGGACAGGGGGCATAACCGGGGAGCTGTTTTTT.

V usage is TRBV7-8 and J usage is TRBJ2-1; 10 bases are shared with TRBD2. The CDR3 has 17 residues. After removal of 3 bases from V and 10 bases from J, the junction contained 15 bases not matched to a gene. Germline V lookup: CDR1 SGHVS, CDR2 FQNEAQ. The CDR3, as DNA: TGTGCCAGCAGCTTTTCCCGGGGGAGCGGGAGGGCCTACGAGCAGTTCTTC. Translated, it gives CASSFSRGSGRAYEQFF.